A selection of T cell receptor beta chains follows, all from one sample in a study of T cells in Graves' hyperthyroidism and ophthalmopathy. TCRdb called the multiplex PCR reads again in MiXCR, with one record for every CDR3 protein. The sample has around 250,000 distinct CDR3 sequences; 13% to 15% are singletons. The material sequenced was blood. The source is a woman in her 40s with Graves' hyperthyroidism that later progressed to Graves' ophthalmopathy. Each CDR3 is given with its conserved first and last residue. Not every row has a clone size; where given, it reads once, few, many or a size class.

>TRBJ1-1|TRBV2|once
CASSLSREVTEAFF
>TRBJ1-5|TRBV19|many
CASRSGGQVKPQHF
>TRBJ2-1|TRBV7-9|NA
CASPGTSGMSYNEQFF
>TRBJ1-2|TRBV2|NA
CASSLRTPIGPNYSYTF
>TRBJ1-2|TRBV19|NA
CASSIEGALNYGYTF
>TRBJ2-1|TRBV7-2|many
CASSLNNQGYNEQFF
>TRBJ2-7|TRBV2|many
CASRGTASTYEQYF
>TRBJ2-5|TRBV14|NA
CASSRVGHPRETQYF
>TRBJ2-2|TRBV6-1|many
CASSGPQGGKRTGELFF
>TRBJ1-1|TRBV13|many
CASSLRGSGTEAFF
>TRBJ1-4|TRBV20-1|NA
CSARVGGTTNEKLFF
>TRBJ2-2|TRBV27|many
CASSFGSGVHTGELFF
>TRBJ1-1|TRBV12-3/TRBV12-4|NA
CASSLRDKNTEAFF
>TRBJ1-3|TRBV28|NA
CASSLDGTARLSGNTTYF
>TRBJ2-7|TRBV6-2/TRBV6-3|many
CASSYQSEQYF
>TRBJ2-7|TRBV13|many
CASSLGRDSAEQYF
>TRBJ2-1|TRBV4-1|many
CASSQVYNEQFF
>TRBJ2-1|TRBV24-1|many
CATSDGRAPLYNEQFF
>TRBJ1-1|TRBV6-2/TRBV6-3|many
CASSYPYRVSLQDEAFF
>TRBJ2-7|TRBV11-2|many
CASSKPPRVIPSEQYF
>TRBJ1-1|TRBV27|many
CASSLWVLGGPLTEAFF
>TRBJ2-7|TRBV18|few
CASSRAAGPWSSYEQYF
>TRBJ2-3|TRBV5-1|NA
CASSLVGMADTQYF
>TRBJ2-7|TRBV20-1|many
CSATKTSGRRVYEQYF
>TRBJ2-7|TRBV7-2|many
CASSLGLAGEGEQYF
>TRBJ2-1|TRBV9|few
CASSTNPNSGRASGNEQFF
>TRBJ2-3|TRBV7-9|NA
CTCSLVRPGTISTDTQYF
>TRBJ2-1|TRBV10-3|many
CAIRDSGSSHNEQFF
>TRBJ2-2|TRBV12-3/TRBV12-4|many
CASRVAPYRDSGELFF
>TRBJ2-7|TRBV3-1|many
CASARRLAGDEQYF
>TRBJ1-5|TRBV7-2|many
CASSSSLGSNQPQHF
>TRBJ1-5|TRBV18|many
CASSQQGHSNQPQHF
>TRBJ2-1|TRBV3-1|NA
CASSPFLLRDGPYNEQFF
>TRBJ2-3|TRBV18|many
CASSPQGTGSDTQYF
>TRBJ2-3|TRBV28|many
CASSPFSSGPSPDTQYF
>TRBJ2-1|TRBV6-1|many
CASTIGGYNEQFF
>TRBJ2-5|TRBV15|few
CATSRSQRGAQETQYF
>TRBJ2-1|TRBV10-2|many
CASLSGRIFYNEQFF
>TRBJ2-5|TRBV3-1|many
CASSQLLGLAGVETQYF
>TRBJ2-1|TRBV7-9|many
CASSSGAGTGDYEQFF
>TRBJ2-5|TRBV7-3|few
CASSSESGSGSTQYF
>TRBJ2-6|TRBV6-9|NA
CASSSGGVGANVLTF
>TRBJ2-1|TRBV7-9|many
CASTGTSGYNEQFF
>TRBJ2-1|TRBV5-1|NA
CASSPGLAGVSEQFF
>TRBJ2-1|TRBV7-2|NA
CASSYGQQFF
>TRBJ2-3|TRBV5-6|many
CASSFDGTGFYTDTQYF
>TRBJ2-1|TRBV28|many
CASSPPQVRIEQFF
>TRBJ1-4|TRBV25-1|NA
CASSGTGVDDNEKLCF
>TRBJ2-4|TRBV7-9|NA
CASSPYLAGYNIQYF
>TRBJ2-4|TRBV12-3/TRBV12-4|NA
CASSEQGTLAKNIQYF
>TRBJ1-2|TRBV20-1|NA
CSALFSLGWDRVIWDYGYTF
>TRBJ2-7|TRBV7-9|NA
CASSYRGGGQPEQYF
>TRBJ2-1|TRBV12-3/TRBV12-4|many
CASRPGTSGYNEQFF
>TRBJ1-2|TRBV19|NA
CASSTGSYYGYTF
>TRBJ2-2|TRBV5-1|many
CASSLGFQPAGELFF